Shown below are 18 T cell receptor beta chains from a single sample sequenced in a study of cytomegalovirus exposure and HLA in healthy donors. The PCR contained 60 Vbeta and 13 Jbeta primers. This table comes from immunoSEQ multiplex PCR, and its TCRdb copy is limited to in-frame clones, with some not included. The data hold some 150,000 clones, with 79% observed a single time. Material: PBMCs. The receptors here all came from a man between 45 and 60 years old in good health and CMV-seropositive.

The chain employs TRBV9 and TRBJ2-7, with a weak D call TRBD1 (6 bases). This CDR3 comprises 15 residues. V was cut by 0 bases and J by 3 bases, with 13 bases left in between. The germline gives CDR1 SGDLS, CDR2 YYNGEE. This CDR3 is CASSVEGTLVYEQYF. In DNA, the CDR3 is TGTGCCAGCAGCGTAGAAGGGACACTAGTCTACGAGCAGTACTTC.

The chain has TRBV5-1 and TRBJ2-5; 10 bases map to TRBD1. The germline CDR1 and CDR2 sequences are SGHRS and YFSETQ. This CDR3 comprises 16 residues. The ends lost 4 bases at V and 3 bases at J; junction bases unmatched: 9. The CDR3 DNA sequence: TGCGCCAGCAGCGGGGGACAGGGGACCTTCAAAGAGACCCAGTACTTC. This translates into CASSGGQGTFKETQYF.

In DNA form, the CDR3 reads TGCGCCAGCAGCAGACGACGAGGGACAGGGGCAACCGGGGAGCTGTTTTTT. The encoded protein is CASSRRRGTGATGELFF. The V gene is TRBV5-1, the J gene TRBJ2-2; 10 bases line up with TRBD1. CDR1 and CDR2 from the germline V gene are SGHRS and YFSETQ. Trimming at V came to 4 bases and at J to 5 bases, leaving 11 bases not matched to a gene. This CDR3 comprises 17 residues.

The V call is TRBV27, the J call TRBJ2-1; 12 nucleotides match TRBD2. The V gene's germline CDR1 is MNHEY and CDR2 SMNVEV (reference sequence). This CDR3 contains 17 residues. The junction had 13 bases not matched to a gene; V was cut back by 6 bases and J by 7 bases. The DNA for the CDR3 is TGTGCCAGCAGCCGAAGGACTAGCGGGAATTCGAGGAATGAGCAGTTCTTC. Residues: CASSRRTSGNSRNEQFF.

The V call is TRBV5-1, the J call TRBJ2-5; 13 bases agree with TRBD2. V shed 4 bases, J shed 5 bases, and the junction held 11 bases outside the gene matches. The germline gives CDR1 SGHRS, CDR2 YFSETQ. This CDR3 is built from 17 residues. CDR3 DNA sequence: TGCGCCAGCAGCCCGGGGACTAGCGGGAACTTAGGCGAGACCCAGTACTTC. Translating it yields CASSPGTSGNLGETQYF.

The chain is built from TRBV18 and TRBJ1-2; 12 nucleotides match TRBD1. The V segment lost 4 bases and the J segment 3 bases; nucleotides outside the gene matches: 3. Germline assignment: CDR1 KGHSH and CDR2 LQKENI. The CDR3 spans 15 residues. The CDR3: CASSLGTGGDYGYTF. The CDR3 coding sequence is TGTGCCAGCTCACTAGGGACAGGGGGCGACTATGGCTACACCTTC.

The V gene is TRBV28, the J gene TRBJ1-1, with D possibly matching TRBD1 (6 bases). Germline CDR1 MDHEN, CDR2 SYDVKM. There are 15 residues in the CDR3. Trimming took 4 bases from V and 0 from J, leaving 12 bases between them. The CDR3 here is CASSSRTELNTEAFF. The CDR3 coding sequence is TGTGCCAGCAGTTCTCGGACAGAACTGAACACTGAAGCTTTCTTT. Using reference TRBV28 and TRBJ1-1 for the parts outside the CDR3, the full variable domain is DVKVTQSSRYLVKRTGEKVFLECVQDMDHENMFWYRQDPGLGLRLIYFSYDVKMKEKGDIPEGYSVSREKKERFSLILESASTNQTSMYLCASSSRTELNTEAFFGQGTRLTVV.

The V gene is TRBV28, the J gene TRBJ2-1; D ambiguous. The CDR3 contains 12 residues. Germline V gene sequence: CDR1 MDHEN, CDR2 SYDVKM. V lost 5 bases and J 3 bases, leaving 5 bases between the germline ends. CDR3 sequence: CASSELYNEQFF. DNA for the CDR3: TGTGCCAGCAGTGAGCTCTACAATGAGCAGTTCTTC. The full variable domain, its missing parts supplied by reference TRBV28 and TRBJ2-1, is DVKVTQSSRYLVKRTGEKVFLECVQDMDHENMFWYRQDPGLGLRLIYFSYDVKMKEKGDIPEGYSVSREKKERFSLILESASTNQTSMYLCASSELYNEQFFGPGTRLTVL.

The V gene is TRBV15, the J gene TRBJ1-2; no reliable D call. Germline V lookup: CDR1 LNHNV, CDR2 YYDKDF (reference sequence). V was cut by 0 bases and J by 0 bases, with 11 bases left in between. CDR3 length: 16 residues. CDR3 amino acids: CATSRDSPGTNYGYTF. The CDR3 DNA reads as TGTGCCACCAGCAGAGATAGTCCGGGAACTAACTATGGCTACACCTTC.

This clone was recorded once. The chain uses TRBV15 and TRBJ2-7, with D maybe TRBD1 (5 bases). V was pared by 1 base and J by 7 bases, with 14 bases between. Germline CDR1 LNHNV, CDR2 YYDKDF (reference sequence). This CDR3 region has 14 residues. CDR3 in DNA: TGTGCCACCAGCAGAGGTATGCAGGGCAGGGAGCAGTACTTC. Its translation is CATSRGMQGREQYF.

This clone was counted between two and nine times. This chain connects TRBV29-1 to TRBJ2-7; 9 bases agree with TRBD1. The CDR3 length is 13 residues. Germline V gene data show CDR1 as SQVTM and CDR2 as ANQGSEA. Losses at the gene ends were 1 base for V and 6 bases for J; bases not matched to a gene: 4. The CDR3 is CSVEAGTGLEQYF. CDR3 bases: TGCAGCGTTGAAGCCGGGACAGGGCTCGAGCAGTACTTC.

The V and J genes are TRBV15 and TRBJ2-5, with 7 bases matching TRBD2. V lost 5 bases to trimming and J lost 4 bases; unmatched junction nucleotides: 10. The CDR3 covers 15 residues. Germline CDR1 and CDR2: LNHNV and YYDKDF (reference sequence). The CDR3 DNA follows: TGTGCCACCAGCCGAGCATGGGAGGGCCCAGAGACCCAGTACTTC. Its protein product is CATSRAWEGPETQYF.

The genes are TRBV27 and TRBJ1-6; 7 bases match TRBD1. CDR1 is MNHEY, CDR2 SMNVEV, per germline (reference sequence). This CDR3 comprises 15 residues. J was trimmed by 7 bases and V by 7 bases; bases with no gene match: 10. The CDR3 region is CASTSDRAGNSPLHF. Here the CDR3 DNA reads TGTGCCAGCACCTCCGACAGGGCGGGGAATTCACCCCTCCACTTT.

This clone occurred once. The chain has TRBV27 and TRBJ2-6, with a tentative D call TRBD2 (5 bases). The CDR3 is made up of 16 amino acids. Germline-derived CDR1 and CDR2 are MNHEY and SMNVEV (reference sequence). The V end lost 0 bases, the J end lost 4 bases, and 10 bases lay between the germline ends. The CDR3 loop is CASSLSPGVGANVLTF. CDR3 DNA: TGTGCCAGCAGTTTATCCCCCGGGGTCGGGGCCAACGTCCTGACTTTC.

This chain joins TRBV2 and TRBJ2-1, with 9 bases that match TRBD2. V lost 9 bases and J lost 6; bases outside the gene matches: 9. Per germline, CDR1 SNHLY and CDR2 FYNNEI. This CDR3 region has 14 residues. The CDR3 loop is CASEGASGVNEQFF. CDR3 bases: TGTGCCAGTGAAGGGGCTAGCGGGGTCAATGAGCAGTTCTTC.

This rearrangement joins TRBV15 to TRBJ2-7; TRBD2 aligns across 7 bases. The CDR3 is made up of 13 amino acids. V was clipped by 5 bases and J by 3 bases; unmatched bases: 4. Germline assignment: CDR1 LNHNV and CDR2 YYDKDF (reference sequence). CDR3 nucleotides: TGTGCCACCAGCGAGACTAGCCTCTACGAGCAGTACTTC. Protein product: CATSETSLYEQYF.

A few counts support this clone. This sequence joins TRBV11-2 and TRBJ2-7; D is unresolved. Germline V gives CDR1 SGHAT, CDR2 FQNNGV. This CDR3 has 13 amino acids. V was trimmed by 0 bases and J by 3 bases, leaving 6 bases between them. CDR3 protein: CASSLEFGYEQYF. For the CDR3, the DNA is TGTGCCAGCAGCTTAGAGTTCGGCTACGAGCAGTACTTC.

The CDR3 reads CASSLEGQYYEQYF. Here the CDR3 DNA reads TGTGCCAGCAGCTTAGAGGGACAGTACTACGAGCAGTACTTC. This chain links TRBV11-2 with TRBJ2-7; the match to TRBD1 covers 7 bases. The V gene end was trimmed by 0 bases and the J gene end by 3 bases; junction bases not matched to a gene: 2. The CDR3 contains 14 residues. CDR1 is SGHAT and CDR2 is FQNNGV in the germline V gene.